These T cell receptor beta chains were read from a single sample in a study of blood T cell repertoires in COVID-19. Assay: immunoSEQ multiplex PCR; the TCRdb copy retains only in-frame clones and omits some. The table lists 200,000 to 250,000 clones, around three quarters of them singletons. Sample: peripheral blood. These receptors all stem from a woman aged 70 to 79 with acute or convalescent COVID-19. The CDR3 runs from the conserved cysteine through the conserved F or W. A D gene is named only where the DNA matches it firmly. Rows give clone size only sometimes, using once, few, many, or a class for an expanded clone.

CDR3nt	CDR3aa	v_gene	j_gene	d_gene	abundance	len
TGTGCCAGCAGCCCCCTCGCCCGGGGGGCCGACACCGGGGAGCTGTTTTTT	CASSPLARGADTGELFF	TRBV7-9	TRBJ2-2	NA	NA	17
TGCGCCAGCAGCCTGGACAGAGGGACATACAATGAGCAGTTCTTC	CASSLDRGTYNEQFF	TRBV5-1	TRBJ2-1	NA	NA	15
TGTGCCAGCAGTTACCGGACAGGGGGAATGTACGAGCAGTACTTC	CASSYRTGGMYEQYF	TRBV11-2	TRBJ2-7	TRBD1	NA	15
TGTGCCAGCAGCTCGCCTCCCGGGGGCACAGATACGCAGTATTTT	CASSSPPGGTDTQYF	TRBV7-3	TRBJ2-3	NA	NA	15
TGTGCCAGCTCACCGAATCCGGGACTCTCTGGAAACACCATATATTTT	CASSPNPGLSGNTIYF	TRBV18	TRBJ1-3	NA	NA	16
TGTGCCAGCAGCTTAGCTAACAGCTACGAGCAGTACTTC	CASSLANSYEQYF	TRBV7-9	TRBJ2-7	NA	NA	13
TGTGCCAGCAGCCAAGGTGACAGGCTAATTAGCATTCAGTACTTC	CASSQGDRLISIQYF	TRBV3-1/TRBV3-2	TRBJ2-4	NA	NA	15
TGTGCCAGCAGCCCGGGGAGCCGGGCTGGCGGGGAGACCCAGTACTTC	CASSPGSRAGGETQYF	TRBV7-2	TRBJ2-5	NA	NA	16
TGTGCCAGCAGTTATGGAACTGGGAGACCCGGGGAGCTGTTTTTT	CASSYGTGRPGELFF	TRBV6-6	TRBJ2-2	NA	NA	15
TGTGCCAGCAGCCAACGAGGCGGGACTGAAGCTTTCTTT	CASSQRGGTEAFF	TRBV14	TRBJ1-1	NA	few	13
TGTGCCAGCAGCAAGGTTAGCGGGGGAATCACAGATACGCAGTATTTT	CASSKVSGGITDTQYF	TRBV3-1/TRBV3-2	TRBJ2-3	TRBD2	NA	16
TGTGCCTGGACGGCGGGGGCCGCACATACGCAGTATTTT	CAWTAGAAHTQYF	TRBV30	TRBJ2-3	NA	NA	13
TGCGCCAGCAGCCATGACGACAGGGTTGTAATCATCCTGACTTTC	CASSHDDRVVIILTF	TRBV4-3	TRBJ2-6	TRBD1	NA	15
TGTGCCAGCTCACCGTCCAGCGGGGGGGCCGGAGAGACCCAGTACTTC	CASSPSSGGAGETQYF	TRBV18	TRBJ2-5	TRBD2	few	16
TGTGCCATCAGTGAGTCGAGAGCTAGCGGGGGGGCGGAGACCCAGTACTTC	CAISESRASGGAETQYF	TRBV10-3	TRBJ2-5	TRBD2	NA	17
TGCGCCAGCAGTGAGCGATCAGGGGGTGCCGGGGAGCTGTTTTTT	CASSERSGGAGELFF	TRBV10-2	TRBJ2-2	TRBD1	NA	15
TGTGCCAGCAGCTTAGGCCTAGCGGAATACTCCTACGAGCAGTACTTC	CASSLGLAEYSYEQYF	TRBV13	TRBJ2-7	TRBD2	NA	16
TGCGCCAGCAGTCCCGCGGGCTCCTACGAGCAGTACTTC	CASSPAGSYEQYF	TRBV10-1	TRBJ2-7	NA	NA	13
TGCGCCAGCAGCCAAGTCGGGTTAATTCGTGATACGCAGTATTTT	CASSQVGLIRDTQYF	TRBV4-1	TRBJ2-3	NA	NA	15
TGTGCCATCAGGACTGGGACTGTAAAGAATAAGGACGAGCAGTACTTC	CAIRTGTVKNKDEQYF	TRBV10-3	TRBJ2-7	NA	few	16
TGTGCCAGCTCACCACTGCAGAGAGGCTCTGGAAACACCATATATTTT	CASSPLQRGSGNTIYF	TRBV18	TRBJ1-3	NA	once	16
TGTGCCAGTACCCCTCCCTTGAACACTGAAGCTTTCTTT	CASTPPLNTEAFF	TRBV19	TRBJ1-1	NA	once	13
TGTGCCAGCGCCTCCCCCATGCTTACGGTCGGTACGCAGTATTTT	CASASPMLTVGTQYF	TRBV7-2	TRBJ2-3	NA	NA	15
TGCGCCAGCAGCCAACTGGCTACAGGAGTCACCCAGTACTTC	CASSQLATGVTQYF	TRBV4-3	TRBJ2-5	NA	NA	14
TGTGCAAGTCGCCCGATGGGGGGGAACGAGCAGTACTTC	CASRPMGGNEQYF	TRBV12-2	TRBJ2-7	NA	NA	13
TGTGCCAGTAGTATGCGCGCGTCTGAGACCCAGTACTTC	CASSMRASETQYF	TRBV19	TRBJ2-5	NA	once	13
TGCAGCGTTGACCGGGAGAGGGGTGAAGCTTTCTTT	CSVDRERGEAFF	TRBV29-1	TRBJ1-1	NA	NA	12
TGTGCCACCAGTGATCCGGGCGGGACAGGGGGCACGGAGACCCAGTACTTC	CATSDPGGTGGTETQYF	TRBV24-1	TRBJ2-5	TRBD1	NA	17
TGTGCCACCAGTGGACAATATGGCTACACCTTC	CATSGQYGYTF	TRBV24-1	TRBJ1-2	NA	NA	11
TGTGCCAGCAGCCCGGACAGGGCTGGTCAGCCCCAGCATTTT	CASSPDRAGQPQHF	TRBV5-4	TRBJ1-5	TRBD1	NA	14
TGTGCCAGCAGCTTCATGGGGCAAGACACCGGGGAGCTGTTTTTT	CASSFMGQDTGELFF	TRBV21-1	TRBJ2-2	NA	NA	15
TGTGCCAGCAGCCAATACACCGGGACAGGAGACGGCTACACCTTC	CASSQYTGTGDGYTF	TRBV14	TRBJ1-2	TRBD1	NA	15
TGTGCCAGCAGCTTAGACAGGAGCTATGGCTACACCTTC	CASSLDRSYGYTF	TRBV7-2	TRBJ1-2	NA	NA	13
TGTGCCAGTAGTATAGGGCTAGCGGGGTCTTACACCGGGGAGCTGTTTTTT	CASSIGLAGSYTGELFF	TRBV19	TRBJ2-2	TRBD2	once	17
TGTGCCAGCAGCCAGGGGGCCCCTAATTCACCCCTCCACTTT	CASSQGAPNSPLHF	TRBV5-5	TRBJ1-6	TRBD1	few	14
TGTGCCAGCAGTCGCGGACAGGGATTAATCGGAACCCATGGCTACACCTTC	CASSRGQGLIGTHGYTF	TRBV6-2/TRBV6-3	TRBJ1-2	TRBD1	NA	17
TGTGCCAGCAGCTTCGGGACAGGGGGCGGTTACGAGCAGTACTTC	CASSFGTGGGYEQYF	TRBV6-6	TRBJ2-7	TRBD1	NA	15
TGTGCCACCAGTGACGGAGAGGGTGAAAAACTGTTTTTT	CATSDGEGEKLFF	TRBV24-1	TRBJ1-4	NA	NA	13
TGCGCCAGCAGCCTCTTTTCCGGGGGGTGGAATGAAAAACTGTTTTTT	CASSLFSGGWNEKLFF	TRBV4-1	TRBJ1-4	NA	few	16
TGTGCCAGCAGTGGAAAGGCGGGGGGGCTGCAGTTCTTC	CASSGKAGGLQFF	TRBV6-4	TRBJ2-1	TRBD2	NA	13